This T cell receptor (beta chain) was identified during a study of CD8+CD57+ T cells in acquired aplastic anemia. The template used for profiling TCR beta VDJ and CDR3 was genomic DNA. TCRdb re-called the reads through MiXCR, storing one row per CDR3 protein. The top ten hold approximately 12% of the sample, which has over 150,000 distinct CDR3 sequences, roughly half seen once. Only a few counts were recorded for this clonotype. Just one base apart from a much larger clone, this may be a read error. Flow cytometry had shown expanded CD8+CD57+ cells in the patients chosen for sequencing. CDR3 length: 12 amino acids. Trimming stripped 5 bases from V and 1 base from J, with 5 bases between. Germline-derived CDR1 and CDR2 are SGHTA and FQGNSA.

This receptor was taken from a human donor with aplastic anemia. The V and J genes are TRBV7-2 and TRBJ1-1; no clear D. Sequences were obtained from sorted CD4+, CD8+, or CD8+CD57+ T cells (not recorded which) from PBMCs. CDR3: CASSQANTEAFF. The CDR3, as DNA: TGTGCCAGCAGCCAAGCGAACACTGAAGCTTTCTTT.